This TCR beta chain was sequenced for a study of T cell changes during pregnancy in multiple sclerosis. The method was immunoSEQ multiplex PCR; TCRdb's version includes in-frame clones alone and lacks a portion of them. Among roughly 40,000 clones listed, 75% to 95% were seen once. Deletions cut 2 bases from V and 0 bases from J, with 10 bases between. The CDR3 spans 15 residues. Germline V gene data show CDR1 as KGHSH and CDR2 as LQKENI. The receptor was isolated from a female donor with multiple sclerosis, enrolled in a pregnancy study. The sample in question was CD4+ T cells from peripheral blood mononuclear cells, obtained in the third trimester of pregnancy. The chain combines TRBV18 with TRBJ1-1; D unresolved. The CDR3 sequence: CASSPFQEMNTEAFF. CDR3 nucleotides: TGTGCCAGCTCACCATTCCAGGAAATGAACACTGAAGCTTTCTTT.